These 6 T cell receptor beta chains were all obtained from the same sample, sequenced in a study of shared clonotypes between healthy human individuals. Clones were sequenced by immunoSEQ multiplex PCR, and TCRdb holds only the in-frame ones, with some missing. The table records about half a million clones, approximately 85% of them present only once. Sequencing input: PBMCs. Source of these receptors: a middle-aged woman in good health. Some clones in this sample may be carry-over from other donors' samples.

This CDR3 reads CASSPRSAAYEQYF. CDR3 DNA sequence: TGTGCCAGCAGTCCCAGGAGTGCAGCCTACGAGCAGTACTTC. V and J are TRBV27 and TRBJ2-7; D is unclear. CDR3 length: 14 amino acids. CDR1 and CDR2 from the germline V gene are MNHEY and SMNVEV (reference sequence). V was shortened by 5 bases and J by 2 bases, with 13 bases between the two germline ends.

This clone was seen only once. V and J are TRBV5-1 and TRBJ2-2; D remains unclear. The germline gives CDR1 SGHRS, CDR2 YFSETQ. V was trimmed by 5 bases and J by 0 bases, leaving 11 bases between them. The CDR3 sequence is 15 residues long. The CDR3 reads CASSGPGANTGELFF. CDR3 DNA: TGCGCCAGCAGTGGCCCGGGCGCGAACACCGGGGAGCTGTTTTTT.

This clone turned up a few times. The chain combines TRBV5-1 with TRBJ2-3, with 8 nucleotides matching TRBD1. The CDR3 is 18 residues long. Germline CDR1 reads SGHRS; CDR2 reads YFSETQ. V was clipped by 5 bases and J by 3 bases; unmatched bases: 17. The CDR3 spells CASSQDRGHSAGTDTQYF. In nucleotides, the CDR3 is TGCGCCAGCAGTCAAGACAGGGGCCACTCGGCCGGTACAGATACGCAGTATTTT.

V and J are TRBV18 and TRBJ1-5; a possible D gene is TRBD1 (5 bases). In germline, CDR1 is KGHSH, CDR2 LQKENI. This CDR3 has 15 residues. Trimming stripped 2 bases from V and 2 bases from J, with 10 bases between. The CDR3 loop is CASSPGGAGNQPQHF. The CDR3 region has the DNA TGTGCCAGCTCACCAGGAGGGGCTGGCAATCAGCCCCAGCATTTT.

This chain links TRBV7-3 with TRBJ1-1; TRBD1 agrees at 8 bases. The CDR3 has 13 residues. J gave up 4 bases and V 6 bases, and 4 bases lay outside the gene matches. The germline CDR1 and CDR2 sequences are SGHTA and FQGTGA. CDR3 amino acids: CASRAGGGTEAFF. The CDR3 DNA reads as TGTGCCAGCAGAGCAGGGGGCGGCACTGAAGCTTTCTTT. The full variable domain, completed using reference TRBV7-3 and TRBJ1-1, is GAGVSQTPSNKVTEKGKYVELRCDPISGHTALYWYRQSLGQGPEFLIYFQGTGAADDSGLPNDRFFAVRPEGSVSTLKIQRTERGDSAVYLCASRAGGGTEAFFGQGTRLTVV.

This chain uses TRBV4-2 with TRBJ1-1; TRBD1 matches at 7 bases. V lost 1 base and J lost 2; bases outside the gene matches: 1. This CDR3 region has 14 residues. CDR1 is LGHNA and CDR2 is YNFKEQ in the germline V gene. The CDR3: CASSQGDSNTEAFF. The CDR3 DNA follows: TGTGCCAGCAGCCAAGGGGACAGCAACACTGAAGCTTTCTTT.